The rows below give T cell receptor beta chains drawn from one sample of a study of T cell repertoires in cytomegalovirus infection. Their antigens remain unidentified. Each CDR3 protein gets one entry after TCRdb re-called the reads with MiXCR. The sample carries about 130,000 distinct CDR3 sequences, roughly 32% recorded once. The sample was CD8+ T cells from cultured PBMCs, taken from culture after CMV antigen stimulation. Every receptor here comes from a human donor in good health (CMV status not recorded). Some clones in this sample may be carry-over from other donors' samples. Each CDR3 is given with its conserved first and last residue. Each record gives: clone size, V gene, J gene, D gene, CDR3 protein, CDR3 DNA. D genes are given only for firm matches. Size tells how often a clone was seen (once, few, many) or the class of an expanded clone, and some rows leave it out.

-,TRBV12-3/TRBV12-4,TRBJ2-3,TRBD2,CASSQLAGGDTQYF,TGTGCCAGCAGCCAACTAGCGGGGGGGGATACGCAGTATTTT
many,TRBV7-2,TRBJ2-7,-,CASSGDTPYEQYF,TGTGCCAGCAGCGGGGACACCCCCTACGAGCAGTACTTC
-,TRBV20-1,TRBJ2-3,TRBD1,CSAGTGTRGADTQYF,TGCAGTGCCGGGACAGGCACAAGAGGGGCAGATACGCAGTATTTT
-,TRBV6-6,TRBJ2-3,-,CASRSGAADTQYF,TGTGCCAGCAGGTCGGGGGCGGCAGATACGCAGTATTTT
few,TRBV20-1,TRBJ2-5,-,CSARTGKETQYF,TGCAGTGCAAGGACTGGAAAAGAGACCCAGTACTTC
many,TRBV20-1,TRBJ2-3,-,CSARLGGRDTDTQYF,TGCAGTGCTAGATTGGGGGGGCGAGACACAGATACGCAGTATTTT
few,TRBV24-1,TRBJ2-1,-,CATSANTGSGQFF,TGTGCCACCAGTGCCAATACGGGGTCGGGGCAGTTCTTC
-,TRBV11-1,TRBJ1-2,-,CASSLWGAEGYTF,TGTGCCAGCAGCCTGTGGGGCGCCGAGGGCTACACCTTC
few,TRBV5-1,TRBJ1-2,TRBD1,CASSPSGTGEYGYTF,TGCGCCAGCAGCCCAAGCGGGACAGGGGAATATGGCTACACCTTC
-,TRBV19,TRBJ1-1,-,CASTPASRGNTEAFF,TGTGCCAGTACTCCAGCCTCACGGGGGAACACTGAAGCTTTCTTT
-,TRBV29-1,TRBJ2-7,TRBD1,CSVEDPDRAYEQYF,TGCAGCGTTGAAGACCCCGACAGGGCCTACGAGCAGTACTTC
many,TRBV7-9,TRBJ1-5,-,CASSFQGRDQPQHF,TGTGCCAGCAGCTTTCAGGGGCGAGATCAGCCCCAGCATTTT
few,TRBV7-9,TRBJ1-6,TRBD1,CASSSGQYNSPLHF,TGTGCCAGCAGCTCGGGACAGTATAATTCACCCCTCCACTTT
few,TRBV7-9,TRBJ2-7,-,CASSPPVYEQYF,TGTGCCAGCAGCCCCCCGGTCTACGAGCAGTACTTC
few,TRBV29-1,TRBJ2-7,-,CSVKAYYEQYF,TGCAGCGTCAAAGCCTACTACGAGCAGTACTTC
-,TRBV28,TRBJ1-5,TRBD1,CASSEDRGRRQPQHF,TGTGCCAGCAGTGAGGACAGGGGACGGCGTCAGCCCCAGCATTTT
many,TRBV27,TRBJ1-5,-,CASSPYSNQPQHF,TGTGCCAGCAGTCCTTATAGCAATCAGCCCCAGCATTTT
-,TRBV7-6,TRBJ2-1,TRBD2,CASSFLPSGGGNNEQFF,TGTGCCAGCAGCTTCCTGCCTAGCGGGGGGGGCAACAATGAGCAGTTCTTC
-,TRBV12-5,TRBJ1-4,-,CASGWASTNEKLFF,TGTGCTAGTGGCTGGGCCTCAACTAATGAAAAACTGTTTTTT
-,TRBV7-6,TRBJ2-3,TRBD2,CASSLGSIAGVRNTQYF,TGTGCCAGCAGCTTAGGAAGTATAGCGGGGGTCCGGAATACGCAGTATTTT
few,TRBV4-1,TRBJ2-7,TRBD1,CASSLTGGNEQYF,TGCGCCAGCAGCCTTACAGGGGGTAACGAGCAGTACTTC
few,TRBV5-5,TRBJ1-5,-,CASSVNQGGNQPQHF,TGTGCCAGCAGCGTGAATCAGGGAGGCAATCAGCCCCAGCATTTT
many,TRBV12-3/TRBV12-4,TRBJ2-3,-,CASSLTTTDTQYF,TGTGCCAGCAGTTTAACAACTACAGATACGCAGTATTTT
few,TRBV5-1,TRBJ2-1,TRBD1,CASSPRQGWNEQFF,TGCGCCAGCAGCCCCAGACAGGGTTGGAATGAGCAGTTCTTC
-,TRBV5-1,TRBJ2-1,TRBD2,CASSQSGTSASGQFF,TGCGCCAGCAGCCAGTCCGGGACTAGCGCTTCGGGGCAGTTCTTC
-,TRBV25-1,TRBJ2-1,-,CASSEAQGLPNEQFF,TGTGCCAGCAGTGAGGCTCAGGGGCTTCCCAATGAGCAGTTCTTC
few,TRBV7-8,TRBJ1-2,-,CASSLGGIRGYTF,TGTGCCAGCAGCTTAGGGGGAATAAGAGGCTACACCTTC
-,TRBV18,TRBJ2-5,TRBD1,CASSPRGQGDQETQYF,TGTGCCAGCTCACCACGGGGACAGGGGGACCAAGAGACCCAGTACTTC
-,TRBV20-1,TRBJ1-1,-,CSARGGSGNTEAFF,TGCAGTGCTAGAGGGGGTTCCGGGAACACTGAAGCTTTCTTT
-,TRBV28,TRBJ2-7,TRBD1,CASSQGAERTYEQYF,TGTGCCAGCAGCCAGGGGGCGGAGCGGACCTACGAGCAGTACTTC
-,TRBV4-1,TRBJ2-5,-,CASSPRTTTSSETQYF,TGTGCCAGCAGCCCCCGGACCACCACTAGTTCAGAGACCCAGTACTTC
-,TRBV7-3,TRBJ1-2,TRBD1,CASSSTDRGGGYTF,TGTGCCAGCAGCTCGACGGACAGGGGAGGAGGCTACACCTTC
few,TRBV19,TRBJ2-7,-,CASSIGYGSYEQYF,TGTGCCAGTAGTATAGGGTACGGATCCTACGAGCAGTACTTC
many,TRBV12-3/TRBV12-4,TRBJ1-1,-,CASRAGWGAEAFF,TGTGCCAGCAGGGCCGGTTGGGGGGCTGAAGCTTTCTTT
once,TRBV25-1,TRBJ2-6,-,CASSDGSGANVLTF,TGTGCCAGCAGTGACGGCTCTGGGGCCAACGTCCTGACTTTC
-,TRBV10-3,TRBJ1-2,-,CAISEPQSLGYTF,TGTGCCATCAGTGAGCCACAGTCCTTAGGCTACACCTTC
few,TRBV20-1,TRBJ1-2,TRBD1,CSALDRGSGYTF,TGCAGTGCCCTGGACAGGGGAAGCGGCTACACCTTC
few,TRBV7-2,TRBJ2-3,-,CASSHMDTQYF,TGTGCCAGCAGCCATATGGATACGCAGTATTTT
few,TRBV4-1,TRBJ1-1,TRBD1,CASSPLGDRGSTEAFF,TGCGCCAGCAGCCCGTTAGGGGACAGGGGGAGCACTGAAGCTTTCTTT
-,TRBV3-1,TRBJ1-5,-,CASSLSPQGWSRRNQPQHF,TGTGCCAGCAGCCTATCCCCCCAGGGTTGGAGTCGACGCAATCAGCCCCAGCATTTT
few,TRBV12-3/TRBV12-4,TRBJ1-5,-,CASSFGPGGNQPQHF,TGTGCCAGCAGTTTTGGCCCCGGAGGCAATCAGCCCCAGCATTTT
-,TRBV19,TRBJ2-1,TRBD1,CASSYRDSNEQFF,TGTGCCAGTAGTTACCGGGACAGCAATGAGCAGTTCTTC
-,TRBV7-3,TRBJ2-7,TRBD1,CASSQTGTASYEQYF,TGTGCCAGCAGCCAAACCGGGACAGCCTCATACGAGCAGTACTTC
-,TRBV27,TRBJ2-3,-,CASTGTDTQYF,TGTGCCAGCACGGGGACAGATACGCAGTATTTT
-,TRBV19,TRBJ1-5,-,CASSSGWNQPQHF,TGTGCCAGTAGTTCGGGTTGGAATCAGCCCCAGCATTTT
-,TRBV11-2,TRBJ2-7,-,CASSPPLPREQYF,TGTGCCAGCAGCCCTCCTCTCCCCCGAGAGCAGTACTTC
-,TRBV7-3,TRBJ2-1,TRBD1,CAILGDQGDSYNEQFF,TGTGCCATCCTCGGGGACCAGGGGGACTCCTACAATGAGCAGTTCTTC
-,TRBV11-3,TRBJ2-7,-,CASSYREGSEQYF,TGTGCCAGCAGCTACCGTGAGGGCTCCGAGCAGTACTTC
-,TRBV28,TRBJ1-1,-,CASSLVPWNTEAFF,TGTGCCAGCAGTTTAGTCCCTTGGAACACTGAAGCTTTCTTT
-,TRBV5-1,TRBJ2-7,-,CASSRNLESYEQYF,TGCGCCAGCAGTCGGAATTTGGAGTCCTACGAGCAGTACTTC
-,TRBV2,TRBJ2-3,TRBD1,CASTPGPGTGATDTQYF,TGTGCCAGCACCCCGGGCCCTGGGACAGGGGCAACAGATACGCAGTATTTT
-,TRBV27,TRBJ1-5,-,CASSPRDGSNQPQHF,TGTGCCAGCAGTCCCCGGGACGGAAGCAATCAGCCCCAGCATTTT
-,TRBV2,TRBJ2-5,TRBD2,CASSLGLAFQYF,TGTGCCAGCAGTTTGGGACTAGCGTTCCAGTACTTC